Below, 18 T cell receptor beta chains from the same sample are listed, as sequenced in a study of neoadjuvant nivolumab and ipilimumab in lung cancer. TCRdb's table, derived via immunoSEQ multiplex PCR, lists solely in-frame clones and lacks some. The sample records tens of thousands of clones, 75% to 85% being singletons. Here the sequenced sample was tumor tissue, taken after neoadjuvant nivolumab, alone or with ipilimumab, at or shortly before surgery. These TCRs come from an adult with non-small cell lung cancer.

CDR3 protein: CASSPTSGGARETQYF. CDR3 nucleotide sequence: TGTGCCAGCAGCCCCACTAGCGGGGGGGCGCGGGAGACCCAGTACTTC. The chain couples TRBV11-1 to TRBJ2-5; 13 positions agree with TRBD2. The CDR3 has 16 residues. From germline, CDR1 is SGHAT and CDR2 FQDESV (reference sequence). After removal of 5 bases from V and 5 bases from J, the junction contained 8 bases not matched to a gene.

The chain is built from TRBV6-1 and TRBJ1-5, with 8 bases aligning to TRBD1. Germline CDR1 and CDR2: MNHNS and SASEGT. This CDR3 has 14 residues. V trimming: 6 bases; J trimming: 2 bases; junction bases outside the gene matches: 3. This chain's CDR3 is CASRTTGGNQPQHF. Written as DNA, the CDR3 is TGTGCCAGCAGGACGACAGGGGGCAATCAGCCCCAGCATTTT.

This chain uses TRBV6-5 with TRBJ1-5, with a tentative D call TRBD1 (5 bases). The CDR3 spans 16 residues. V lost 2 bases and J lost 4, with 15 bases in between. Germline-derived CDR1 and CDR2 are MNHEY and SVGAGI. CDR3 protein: CASSYGGGRGNQPQHF. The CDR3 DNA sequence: TGTGCCAGCAGTTACGGGGGGGGACGCGGGAATCAGCCCCAGCATTTT.

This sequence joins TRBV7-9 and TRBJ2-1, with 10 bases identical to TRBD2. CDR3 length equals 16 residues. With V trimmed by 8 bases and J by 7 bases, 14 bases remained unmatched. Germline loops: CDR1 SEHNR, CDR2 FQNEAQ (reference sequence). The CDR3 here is CASRSSGSQRANEQFF. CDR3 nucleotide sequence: TGTGCCAGCCGCTCTAGCGGGAGTCAGCGCGCGAATGAGCAGTTCTTC.

Here the CDR3 reads CASSLEGPWADGYTF. The CDR3 DNA follows: TGTGCCAGCAGCTTAGAGGGACCCTGGGCGGATGGCTACACCTTC. The chain uses TRBV7-9 and TRBJ1-2; D is possibly TRBD1 (5 bases). V dropped 1 base and J dropped 6 bases, with 15 bases sitting between them. The CDR3 runs to 15 residues. Germline V CDR1 and CDR2: SEHNR, FQNEAQ (reference sequence). The whole variable domain, filled in from reference TRBV7-9 and TRBJ1-2, reads DTGVSQNPRHKITKRGQNVTFRCDPISEHNRLYWYRQTLGQGPEFLTYFQNEAQLEKSRLLSDRFSAERPKGSFSTLEIQRTEQGDSAMYLCASSLEGPWADGYTFGSGTRLTVV.

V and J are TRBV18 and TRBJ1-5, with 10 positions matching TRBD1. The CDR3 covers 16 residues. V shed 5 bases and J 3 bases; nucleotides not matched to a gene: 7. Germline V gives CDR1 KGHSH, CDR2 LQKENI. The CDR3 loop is CASSSGTGDLNQPQHF. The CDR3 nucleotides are TGTGCCAGCTCATCCGGGACAGGGGACCTCAATCAGCCCCAGCATTTT.

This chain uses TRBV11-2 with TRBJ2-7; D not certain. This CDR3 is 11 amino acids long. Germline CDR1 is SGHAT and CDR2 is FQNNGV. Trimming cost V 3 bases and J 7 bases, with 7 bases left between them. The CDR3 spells CASSFLGEQYF. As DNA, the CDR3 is TGTGCCAGCAGCTTTCTTGGTGAGCAGTACTTC.

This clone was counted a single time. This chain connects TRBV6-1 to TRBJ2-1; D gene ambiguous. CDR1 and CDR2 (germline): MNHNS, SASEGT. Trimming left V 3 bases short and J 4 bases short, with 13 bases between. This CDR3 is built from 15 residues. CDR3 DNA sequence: TGTGCCAGCAGTGATAGGAGTGAAGGATACAATGAGCAGTTCTTC. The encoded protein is CASSDRSEGYNEQFF.

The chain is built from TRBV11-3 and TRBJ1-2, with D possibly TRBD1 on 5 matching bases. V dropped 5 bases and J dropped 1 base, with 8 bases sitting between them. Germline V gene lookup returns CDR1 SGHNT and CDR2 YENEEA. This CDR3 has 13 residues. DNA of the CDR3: TGTGCCAGCAGCCGCGACAGTAACTATGGCTACACCTTC. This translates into CASSRDSNYGYTF. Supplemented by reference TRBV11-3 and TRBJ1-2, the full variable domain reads EAGVVQSPRYKIIEKKQPVAFWCNPISGHNTLYWYLQNLGQGPELLIRYENEEAVDDSQLPKDRFSAERLKGVDSTLKIQPAELGDSAVYLCASSRDSNYGYTFGSGTRLTVV.

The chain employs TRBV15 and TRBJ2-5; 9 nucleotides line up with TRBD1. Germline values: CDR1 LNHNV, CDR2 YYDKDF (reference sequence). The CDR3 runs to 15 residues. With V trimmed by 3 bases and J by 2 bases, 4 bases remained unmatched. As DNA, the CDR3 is TGTGCCACCAGCAGGGGACAGGGCCCACAAGAGACCCAGTACTTC. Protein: CATSRGQGPQETQYF.

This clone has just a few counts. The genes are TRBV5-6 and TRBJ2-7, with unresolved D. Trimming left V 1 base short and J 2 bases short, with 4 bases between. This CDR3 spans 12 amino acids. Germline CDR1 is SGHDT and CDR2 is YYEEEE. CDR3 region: CASSLRTYEQYF. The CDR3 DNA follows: TGTGCCAGCAGCTTGCGCACCTACGAGCAGTACTTC.

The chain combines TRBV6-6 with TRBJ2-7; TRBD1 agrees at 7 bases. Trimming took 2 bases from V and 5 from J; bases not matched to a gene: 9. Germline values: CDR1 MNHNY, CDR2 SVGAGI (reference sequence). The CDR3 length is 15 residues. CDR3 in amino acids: CASSYGTAAGDEQYF. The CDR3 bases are TGTGCCAGCAGTTACGGGACAGCCGCTGGGGACGAGCAGTACTTC.

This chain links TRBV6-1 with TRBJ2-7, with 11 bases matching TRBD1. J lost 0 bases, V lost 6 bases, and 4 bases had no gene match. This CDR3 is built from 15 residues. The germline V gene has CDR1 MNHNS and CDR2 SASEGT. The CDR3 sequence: CASRGGQGGSYEQYF. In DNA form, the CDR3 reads TGTGCCAGCAGGGGGGGACAGGGGGGCTCCTACGAGCAGTACTTC.

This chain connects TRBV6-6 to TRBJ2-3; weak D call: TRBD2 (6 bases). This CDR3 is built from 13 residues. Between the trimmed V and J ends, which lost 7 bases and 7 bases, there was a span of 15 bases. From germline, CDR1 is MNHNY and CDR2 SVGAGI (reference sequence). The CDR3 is CASNLHRGNTQYF. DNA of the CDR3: TGTGCCAGCAATCTACATCGGGGGAATACGCAGTATTTT.

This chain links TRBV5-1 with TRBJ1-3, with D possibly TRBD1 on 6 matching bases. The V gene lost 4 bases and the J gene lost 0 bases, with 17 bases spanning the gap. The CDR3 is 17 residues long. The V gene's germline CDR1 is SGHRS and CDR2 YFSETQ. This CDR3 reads CASSSATGFSSGNTIYF. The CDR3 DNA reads TGCGCCAGCAGCAGCGCGACAGGATTTAGCTCTGGAAACACCATATATTTT.

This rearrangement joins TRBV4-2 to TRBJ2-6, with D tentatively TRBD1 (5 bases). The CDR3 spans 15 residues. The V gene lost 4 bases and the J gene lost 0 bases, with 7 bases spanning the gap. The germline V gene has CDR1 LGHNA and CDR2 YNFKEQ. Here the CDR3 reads CASSRDSSGANVLTF. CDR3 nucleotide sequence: TGTGCCAGCAGCCGAGACAGCTCTGGGGCCAACGTCCTGACTTTC.

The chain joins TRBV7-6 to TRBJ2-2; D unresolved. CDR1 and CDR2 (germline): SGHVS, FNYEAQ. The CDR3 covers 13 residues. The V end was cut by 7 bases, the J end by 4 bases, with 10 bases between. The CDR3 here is CASNPSGTGELFF. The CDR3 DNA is TGTGCCAGCAATCCCTCGGGCACCGGGGAGCTGTTTTTT. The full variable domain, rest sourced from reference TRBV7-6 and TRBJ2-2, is GAGVSQSPRYKVTKRGQDVALRCDPISGHVSLYWYRQALGQGPEFLTYFNYEAQQDKSGLPNDRFSAERPEGSISTLTIQRTEQRDSAMYRCASNPSGTGELFFGEGSRLTVL.

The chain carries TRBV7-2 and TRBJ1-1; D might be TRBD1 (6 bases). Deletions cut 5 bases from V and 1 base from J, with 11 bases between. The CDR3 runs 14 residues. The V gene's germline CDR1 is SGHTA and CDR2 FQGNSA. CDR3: CASSITGQNTEAFF. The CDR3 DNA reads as TGTGCCAGCAGCATAACAGGGCAGAACACTGAAGCTTTCTTT.